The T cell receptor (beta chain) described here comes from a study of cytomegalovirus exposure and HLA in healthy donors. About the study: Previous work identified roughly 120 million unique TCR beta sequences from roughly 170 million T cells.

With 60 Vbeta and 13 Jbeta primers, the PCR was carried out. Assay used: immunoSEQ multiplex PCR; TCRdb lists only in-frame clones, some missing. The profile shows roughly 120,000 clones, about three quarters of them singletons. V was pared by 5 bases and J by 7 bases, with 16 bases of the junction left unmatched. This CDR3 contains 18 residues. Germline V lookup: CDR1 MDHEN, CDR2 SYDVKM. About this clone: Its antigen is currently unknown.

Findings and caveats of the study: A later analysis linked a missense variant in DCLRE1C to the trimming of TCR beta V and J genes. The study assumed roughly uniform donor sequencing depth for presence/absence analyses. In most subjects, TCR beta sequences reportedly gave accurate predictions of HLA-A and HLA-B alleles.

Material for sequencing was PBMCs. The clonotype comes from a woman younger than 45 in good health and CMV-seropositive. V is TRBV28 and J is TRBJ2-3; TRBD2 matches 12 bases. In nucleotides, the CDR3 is TGTGCCAGCAGTCTTCCCGAGGCTAGCGGGGGGGCGGGTAATACGCAGTATTTT. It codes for CASSLPEASGGAGNTQYF.